A single sample gave rise to the 27 T cell receptor beta chains below, sequenced in a study of T-cell reconstitution after alpha-beta-depleted transplantation in children. Researchers prepared the TCRbeta library using unique molecular identifiers, the study reports. TCRdb reprocessed the PCR reads via MiXCR and lists one record per CDR3 protein. In the table there are hundreds of thousands of distinct CDR3 sequences, 16% of which are singletons. Material: PBMCs from the stem cell graft donor, obtained from the stem cell graft. Receptors were obtained from a human donor who donated a stem cell graft to a child with acute myeloid leukemia.

The J gene is TRBJ2-2, the V gene TRBV29-1; possible D gene TRBD1, 6 bases. This CDR3 is built from 12 residues. Trimming took 7 bases from V and 5 from J, leaving 11 bases between them. Germline V gene sequence: CDR1 SQVTM, CDR2 ANQGSEA. The CDR3 loop reads CSGAQGTGELFF. The CDR3 nucleotides read TGCAGCGGCGCACAGGGTACCGGGGAGCTGTTTTTT.

This clonotype appeared many times. The rearrangement links TRBV20-1 to TRBJ1-5; D gene unclear. The V gene's germline CDR1 is DFQATT and CDR2 SNEGSKA (reference sequence). The V and J ends lost 5 bases and 1 base respectively, with 12 bases between them. The CDR3 is 14 amino acids. The CDR3 loop is CSAPGYSSNQPQHF. The CDR3 region has the DNA TGCAGTGCTCCGGGGTATTCGAGCAATCAGCCCCAGCATTTT.

This clonotype was detected ten times or more. The rearrangement joins TRBV20-1 to TRBJ2-7; 8 bases are a match to TRBD1. The germline gives CDR1 DFQATT, CDR2 SNEGSKA (reference sequence). With 3 bases clipped from V and 7 bases from J, the junction kept 11 bases outside the gene matches. The CDR3 is 14 amino acids. The CDR3 DNA reads TGCAGTGCTAGGCCCCTCCAGGGGGCGGGAGAGCAGTACTTC. Its protein product is CSARPLQGAGEQYF.

The chain is built from TRBV10-3 and TRBJ2-7; D unclear. Trimming stripped 11 bases from V and 7 bases from J, with 21 bases between. The CDR3 sequence is 13 residues long. CDR1 is ENHRY and CDR2 is SYGVKD in the germline V gene. CDR3 residues: CASRGRTLGEQYV. CDR3 in DNA: TGTGCCTCCCGCGGCAGAACGTTGGGGGAGCAGTACGTC.

The genes are TRBV7-9 and TRBJ1-5; D is uncertain. Germline CDR1 SEHNR, CDR2 FQNEAQ (reference sequence). The CDR3 covers 14 residues. V was cut by 0 bases and J by 3 bases, with 6 bases left in between. The CDR3 DNA reads as TGTGCCAGCAGCTTAGCCGACACCAATCAGCCCCAGCATTTT. This encodes CASSLADTNQPQHF.

The table lists this clonotype with a few counts. This sequence joins TRBV24-1 and TRBJ2-4; D is unresolved. Germline values: CDR1 KGHDR, CDR2 SFDVKD. V lost 4 bases and J lost 5, with 2 bases in between. The length of the CDR3 is 11 residues. CDR3 DNA sequence: TGTGCCACCAGTGAAGAAAACATTCAGTACTTC. This gives the protein CATSEENIQYF.

The chain carries TRBV12-3 or TRBV12-4 and TRBJ2-1; 7 positions agree with TRBD2. This CDR3 has 15 amino acids. V lost 6 bases and J lost 6; bases outside the gene matches: 11. The DNA for the CDR3 is TGTGCCAGCAGCCCCTCCGCAGCGGGGATCAATGAGCAGTTCTTC. Its translation is CASSPSAAGINEQFF.

This clonotype has ten or more counts. The chain carries TRBV20-1 and TRBJ2-4, with unresolved D. The CDR3 covers 14 residues. Germline values: CDR1 DFQATT, CDR2 SNEGSKA (reference sequence). With 3 bases removed from V and 0 bases from J, the gap between germline ends came to 9 bases. As DNA, the CDR3 is TGCAGTGCTAGCATAGGGTTAGCCAAAAACATTCAGTACTTC. It translates to CSASIGLAKNIQYF.

This clonotype occurred many times. The chain recombines TRBV20-1 with TRBJ2-7; 8 bases are a match to TRBD1. The V gene's germline CDR1 is DFQATT and CDR2 SNEGSKA (reference sequence). The CDR3 is 13 amino acids. J gave up 6 bases and V 4 bases, and 8 bases lay outside the gene matches. CDR3 loop: CSATWTGNLEQYV. CDR3 DNA: TGCAGTGCTACCTGGACAGGGAATCTCGAGCAGTACGTC.

This clonotype was detected a few times. J is TRBJ1-1 and V is TRBV7-3; possibly TRBD1 for D (6 bases). The CDR3 is 17 amino acids. V lost 2 bases, J lost 6 bases, and 22 bases lay in between. Germline lookup yields CDR1 SGHTA and CDR2 FQGTGA. The chain's CDR3 is CASSLGAAGQSGAEAFF. DNA for the CDR3: TGTGCCAGCAGCTTAGGGGCGGCCGGACAGTCCGGGGCTGAAGCTTTCTTT.

This clonotype occurred once. Possible read error: a much larger clone is one base away. The V call is TRBV7-2, the J call TRBJ2-5; the D gene could be TRBD1 or TRBD2 (5 bases each). The CDR3 is 11 amino acids. Per germline, CDR1 SGHTA and CDR2 FQGNSA. CDR3 sequence reads: CASSLASGIYF. As DNA, the CDR3 is TGTGCCAGCAGCCTAGCCTCAGGGATATACTTC.

This clonotype was observed a handful of times. The chain employs TRBV5-1 and TRBJ2-1, with TRBD2 matching over 9 bases. CDR1 and CDR2 (germline): SGHRS, YFSETQ. The CDR3 runs 16 residues. V lost 7 bases and J lost 4; bases outside the gene matches: 12. This chain's CDR3 is CASDSMGGGAYNEQFF. In nucleotides, the CDR3 is TGCGCCAGCGACTCCATGGGCGGGGGGGCTTACAATGAGCAGTTCTTC.

In DNA form, the CDR3 reads TGCGCCAGCAGCCAAGATCCCGACGCATACAATGAGCAGTTCTTC. This encodes CASSQDPDAYNEQFF. The chain is built from TRBV4-1 and TRBJ2-1; D gene uncertain. V dropped 0 bases and J dropped 4 bases, with 10 bases sitting between them. The CDR3 contains 15 residues. Per germline, CDR1 MGHRA and CDR2 YSYEKL.

The sample holds a few counts of this clonotype. This chain connects TRBV6-6 to TRBJ2-1; 7 bases fit TRBD2. In germline, CDR1 is MNHNY, CDR2 SVGAGI (reference sequence). The CDR3 sequence is 13 residues long. V lost 2 bases to trimming and J lost 9 bases; unmatched junction nucleotides: 4. CDR3 residues: CASSYGGDGEQFF. CDR3 in DNA: TGTGCCAGCAGTTACGGGGGGGACGGTGAGCAGTTCTTC.

This clonotype turned up a few times. This chain joins TRBV20-1 and TRBJ2-6; D unresolved. The CDR3 loop spans 17 amino acids. From germline, CDR1 is DFQATT and CDR2 SNEGSKA (reference sequence). Trimming removed 5 bases from V and 0 bases from J, with 17 bases in between. The chain's CDR3 is CSAPLDNFPSGANVLTF. For the CDR3, the DNA is TGCAGTGCTCCCCTTGACAATTTCCCCTCTGGGGCCAACGTCCTGACTTTC.

This clonotype was observed a few times. The chain employs TRBV7-8 and TRBJ2-2; D is perhaps TRBD2 (5 bases). The CDR3 covers 14 residues. Trimming cost V 3 bases and J 7 bases, with 12 bases left between them. CDR1 is SGHVS and CDR2 is FQNEAQ in the germline V gene. CDR3 region: CASSFRRGIGELFF. For the CDR3, the DNA is TGTGCCAGCAGCTTCCGACGGGGTATCGGGGAGCTGTTTTTT.

This clonotype has only a few counts. This rearrangement joins TRBV20-1 to TRBJ2-1; D might be TRBD1 or TRBD2, each matching 5 bases. Trimming removed 6 bases from V and 8 bases from J, with 17 bases in between. The CDR3 consists of 13 residues. Per germline, CDR1 DFQATT and CDR2 SNEGSKA (reference sequence). The CDR3 sequence: CSATPGPYDEQFF. CDR3 DNA sequence: TGCAGTGCAACTCCGGGGCCTTACGATGAGCAGTTCTTC.

In regard to this clonotype: This may come from a read error, since a much larger clone is one base off. This chain joins TRBV29-1 and TRBJ2-7; a weak D match, TRBD1 (5 bases). Germline CDR1 SQVTM, CDR2 ANQGSEA. V lost 7 bases to trimming and J lost 10 bases, with 14 bases between them. The CDR3 runs to 10 residues. For the CDR3, the DNA is TGCAGCGCCATAGACAGCTCTCAGTACTTC. Amino acid sequence: CSAIDSSQYF.

This clonotype was counted at least ten times. V is TRBV29-1 and J is TRBJ2-5; maybe TRBD1 (6 bases). Germline V gene sequence: CDR1 SQVTM, CDR2 ANQGSEA. The ends were cut back, 4 bases at V and 4 bases at J, with 10 bases in the middle. This CDR3 contains 12 residues. The CDR3 loop reads CSVVRGGETQYF. In DNA, the CDR3 is TGCAGCGTTGTACGAGGGGGAGAGACCCAGTACTTC.

This clonotype occurred many times. The CDR3 loop reads CSASGADTQYF. CDR3 DNA: TGCAGTGCCTCAGGGGCAGATACGCAGTATTTT. The chain carries TRBV20-1 and TRBJ2-3, with a possible D match to TRBD1 (6 bases). Trimming took off 6 bases at V and 4 bases at J, with 8 bases between the two ends. From germline, CDR1 is DFQATT and CDR2 SNEGSKA (reference sequence). CDR3 length equals 11 residues.

This clonotype was recorded many times. Written as DNA, the CDR3 is TGCAGTGCTAGAGATGAGACGGGGGACCACACCGGGGAGCTGTTTTTT. Its translation: CSARDETGDHTGELFF. The chain uses TRBV20-1 and TRBJ2-2; possibly TRBD2 for D (6 bases). The ends were cut back, 0 bases at V and 3 bases at J, with 14 bases in the middle. The CDR3 runs to 16 residues. Germline-derived CDR1 and CDR2 are DFQATT and SNEGSKA (reference sequence).

The chain is built from TRBV7-2 and TRBJ1-2; D uncertain. This CDR3 has 14 amino acids. Germline loops: CDR1 SGHTA, CDR2 FQGNSA. Trimming left V 0 bases short and J 7 bases short, with 12 bases between. CDR3 protein: CASSLALIGSGYTF. CDR3 DNA: TGTGCCAGCAGCTTAGCGCTCATTGGGTCTGGCTACACCTTC.

There are many counts of this clonotype. The rearrangement links TRBV20-1 to TRBJ2-1; no clear D gene. There are 15 residues in the CDR3. Trimming left V 1 base short and J 1 base short, with 11 bases between. Germline loops: CDR1 DFQATT, CDR2 SNEGSKA (reference sequence). The CDR3 is CSARGGLGSYNEQFF. The CDR3 DNA reads TGCAGTGCTAGAGGGGGATTGGGTTCCTACAATGAGCAGTTCTTC.

This clonotype was observed at least ten times. J is TRBJ2-2 and V is TRBV10-1; no definite D call. V lost 4 bases, J lost 3 bases, and 9 bases lay in between. This CDR3 is built from 14 residues. The germline V gene encodes CDR1 WNHNN and CDR2 SYGVQD (reference sequence). CDR3 DNA sequence: TGCGCCAGCAGTGCAAACACCTACACCGGGGAGCTGTTTTTT. Translation gives CASSANTYTGELFF.

There are many counts of this clonotype. The chain links TRBV20-1 to TRBJ1-6; weak D call: TRBD1 (6 bases). The CDR3 runs to 14 residues. Germline values: CDR1 DFQATT, CDR2 SNEGSKA (reference sequence). Trimming cost V 5 bases and J 11 bases, with 19 bases left between them. The CDR3 DNA reads TGCAGTGCTGGGACGGACAGTCTCAGGGCACCCCTCCACTTT. The encoded protein is CSAGTDSLRAPLHF.

This clonotype has a count of ten or more. The chain combines TRBV20-1 with TRBJ2-7; TRBD2 matches at 10 bases. The ends lost 1 base at V and 0 bases at J; junction bases unmatched: 6. CDR1 DFQATT and CDR2 SNEGSKA come from the germline V gene (reference sequence). The length of the CDR3 is 16 residues. The CDR3 nucleotides are TGCAGTGCTAGAGCCTCCGGGACTAGCGACTCCTACGAGCAGTACTTC. Encoded protein: CSARASGTSDSYEQYF.

This clonotype was observed many times. The V and J genes are TRBV20-1 and TRBJ1-5; possible D gene TRBD1, 6 bases. V dropped 6 bases and J dropped 4 bases, with 19 bases sitting between them. This CDR3 comprises 15 residues. Germline CDR1 reads DFQATT; CDR2 reads SNEGSKA (reference sequence). The CDR3 region is CSASGQKLLNQPQHF. The CDR3 DNA reads as TGCAGTGCCTCCGGACAGAAACTTTTAAATCAGCCCCAGCATTTT.